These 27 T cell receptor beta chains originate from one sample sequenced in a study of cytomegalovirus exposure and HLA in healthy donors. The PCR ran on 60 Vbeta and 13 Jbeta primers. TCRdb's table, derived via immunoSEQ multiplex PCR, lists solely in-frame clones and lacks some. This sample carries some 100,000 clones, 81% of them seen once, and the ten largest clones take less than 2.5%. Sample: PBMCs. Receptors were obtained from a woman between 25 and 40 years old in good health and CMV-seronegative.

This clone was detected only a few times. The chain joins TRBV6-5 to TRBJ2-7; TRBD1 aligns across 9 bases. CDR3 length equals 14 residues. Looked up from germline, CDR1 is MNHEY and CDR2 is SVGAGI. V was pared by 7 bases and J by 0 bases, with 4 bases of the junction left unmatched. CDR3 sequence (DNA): TGTGCCAGCACCGACAGGGGGAGCTCCTACGAGCAGTACTTC. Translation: CASTDRGSSYEQYF.

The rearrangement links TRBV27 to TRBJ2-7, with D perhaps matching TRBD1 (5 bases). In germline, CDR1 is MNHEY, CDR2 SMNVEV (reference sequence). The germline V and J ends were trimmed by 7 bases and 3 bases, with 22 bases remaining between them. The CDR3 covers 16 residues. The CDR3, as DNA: TGTGCCAGCATACCGTCCTACAGGATTGGGATCTACGAGCAGTACTTC. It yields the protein CASIPSYRIGIYEQYF.

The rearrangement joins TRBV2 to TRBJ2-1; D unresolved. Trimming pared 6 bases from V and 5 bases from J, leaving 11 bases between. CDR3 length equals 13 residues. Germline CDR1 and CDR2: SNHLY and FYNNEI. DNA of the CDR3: TGTGCCAGCAGGCGAGCGATGGACAATGAGCAGTTCTTC. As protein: CASRRAMDNEQFF.

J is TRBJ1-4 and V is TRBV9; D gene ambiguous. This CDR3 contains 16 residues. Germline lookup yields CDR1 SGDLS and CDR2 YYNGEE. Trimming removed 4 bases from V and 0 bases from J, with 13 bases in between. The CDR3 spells CASSPSSSATNEKLFF. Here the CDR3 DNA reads TGTGCCAGCAGCCCCAGCAGCAGCGCAACTAATGAAAAACTGTTTTTT.

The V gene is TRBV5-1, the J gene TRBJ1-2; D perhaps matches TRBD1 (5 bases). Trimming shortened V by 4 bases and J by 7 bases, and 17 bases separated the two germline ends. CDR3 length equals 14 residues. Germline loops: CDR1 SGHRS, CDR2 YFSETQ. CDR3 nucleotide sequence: TGCGCCAGCAGCCCGGACACCAAATTAGGTGGCTACACCTTC. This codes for CASSPDTKLGGYTF.

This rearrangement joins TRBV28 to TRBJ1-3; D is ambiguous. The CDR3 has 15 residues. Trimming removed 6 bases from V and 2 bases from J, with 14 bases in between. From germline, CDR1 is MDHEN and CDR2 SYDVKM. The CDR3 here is CASRVVRAPGNTIYF. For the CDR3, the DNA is TGTGCCAGCAGGGTCGTGCGGGCTCCTGGAAACACCATATATTTT.

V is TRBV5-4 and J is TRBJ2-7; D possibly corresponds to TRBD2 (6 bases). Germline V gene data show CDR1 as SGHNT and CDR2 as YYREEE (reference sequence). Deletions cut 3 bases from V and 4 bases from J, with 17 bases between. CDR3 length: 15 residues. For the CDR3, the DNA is TGTGCCAGCAGCTGGACCGGCCTAGGAGGGTACGAGCAGTACTTC. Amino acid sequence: CASSWTGLGGYEQYF.

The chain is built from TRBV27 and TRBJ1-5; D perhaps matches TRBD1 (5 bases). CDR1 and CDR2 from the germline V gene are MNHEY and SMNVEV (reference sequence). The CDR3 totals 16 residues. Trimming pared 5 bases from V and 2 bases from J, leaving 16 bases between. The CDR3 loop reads CASSKQQGIGNQPQHF. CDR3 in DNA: TGTGCCAGCAGTAAACAGCAGGGAATAGGCAATCAGCCCCAGCATTTT.

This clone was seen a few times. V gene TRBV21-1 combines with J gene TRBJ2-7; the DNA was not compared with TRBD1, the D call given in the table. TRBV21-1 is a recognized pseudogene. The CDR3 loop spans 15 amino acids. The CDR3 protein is CASIEVSRGTYEQYF. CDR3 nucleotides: TGTGCCAGCATCGAAGTTTCCAGGGGTACCTACGAGCAGTACTTC.

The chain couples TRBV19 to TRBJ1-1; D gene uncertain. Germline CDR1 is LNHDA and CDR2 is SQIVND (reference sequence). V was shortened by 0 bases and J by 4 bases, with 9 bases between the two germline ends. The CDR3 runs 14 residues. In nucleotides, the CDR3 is TGTGCCAGTAGTATAGACAGGATGGTCACTGAAGCTTTCTTT. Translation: CASSIDRMVTEAFF.

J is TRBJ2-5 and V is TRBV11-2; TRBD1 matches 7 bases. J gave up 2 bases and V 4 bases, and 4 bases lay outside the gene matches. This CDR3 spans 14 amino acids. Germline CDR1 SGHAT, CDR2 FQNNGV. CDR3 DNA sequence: TGTGCCAGCAGCTGGATCAGGGGGCAAGAGACCCAGTACTTC. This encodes CASSWIRGQETQYF. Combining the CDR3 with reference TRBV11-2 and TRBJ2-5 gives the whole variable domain EAGVAQSPRYKIIEKRQSVAFWCNPISGHATLYWYQQILGQGPKLLIQFQNNGVVDDSQLPKDRFSAERLKGVDSTLKIQPAKLEDSAVYLCASSWIRGQETQYFGPGTRLLVL.

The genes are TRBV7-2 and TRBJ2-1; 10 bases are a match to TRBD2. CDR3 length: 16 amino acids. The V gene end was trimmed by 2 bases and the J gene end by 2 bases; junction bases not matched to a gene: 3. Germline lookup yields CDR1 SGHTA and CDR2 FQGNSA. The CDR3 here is CASSLSSGSPYNEQFF. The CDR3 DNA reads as TGTGCCAGCAGCTTATCTAGCGGGAGTCCCTACAATGAGCAGTTCTTC.

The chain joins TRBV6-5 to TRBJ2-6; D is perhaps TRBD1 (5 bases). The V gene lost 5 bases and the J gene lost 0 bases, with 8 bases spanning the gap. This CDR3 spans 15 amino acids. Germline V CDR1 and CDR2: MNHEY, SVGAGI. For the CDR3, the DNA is TGTGCCAGCAGTCCAGGGTTCTCTGGGGCCAACGTCCTGACTTTC. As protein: CASSPGFSGANVLTF.

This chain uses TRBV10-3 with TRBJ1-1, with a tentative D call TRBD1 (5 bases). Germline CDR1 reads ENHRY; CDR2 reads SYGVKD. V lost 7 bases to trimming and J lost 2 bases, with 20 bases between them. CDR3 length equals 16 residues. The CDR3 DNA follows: TGTGCCATCACCAAATGGGGGGGGGAAGGTAACACTGAAGCTTTCTTT. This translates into CAITKWGGEGNTEAFF.

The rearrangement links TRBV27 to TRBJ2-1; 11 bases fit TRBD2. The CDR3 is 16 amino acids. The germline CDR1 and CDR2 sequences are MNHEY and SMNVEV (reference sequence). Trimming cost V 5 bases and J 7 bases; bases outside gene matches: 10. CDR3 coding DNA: TGTGCCAGCAGTCCGTATACTAGCGGGAGAGGGAATGAGCAGTTCTTC. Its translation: CASSPYTSGRGNEQFF.

The CDR3 spells CASRGGRTYNEQFF. The CDR3 nucleotides are TGTGCCAGCAGAGGGGGAAGGACCTACAATGAGCAGTTCTTC. The chain carries TRBV6-6 and TRBJ2-1; a weak D match, TRBD1 (6 bases). The CDR3 totals 14 residues. Germline CDR1 MNHNY, CDR2 SVGAGI (reference sequence). V lost 6 bases to trimming and J lost 2 bases, with 11 bases between them.

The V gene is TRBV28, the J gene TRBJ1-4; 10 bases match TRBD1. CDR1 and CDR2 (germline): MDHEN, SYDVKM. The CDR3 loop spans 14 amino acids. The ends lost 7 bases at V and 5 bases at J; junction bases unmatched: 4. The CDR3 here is CASTGTGANEKLFF. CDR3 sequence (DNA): TGTGCCAGCACCGGGACAGGGGCGAATGAAAAACTGTTTTTT. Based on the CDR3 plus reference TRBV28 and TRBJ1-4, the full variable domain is DVKVTQSSRYLVKRTGEKVFLECVQDMDHENMFWYRQDPGLGLRLIYFSYDVKMKEKGDIPEGYSVSREKKERFSLILESASTNQTSMYLCASTGTGANEKLFFGSGTQLSVL.

CDR3 residues: CASSPTPYTEAFF. CDR3 DNA sequence: TGTGCCAGCAGTCCGACACCTTACACTGAAGCTTTCTTT. This chain links TRBV5-4 with TRBJ1-1; D remains unclear. The CDR3 totals 13 residues. From germline, CDR1 is SGHNT and CDR2 YYREEE (reference sequence). Trimming shortened V by 5 bases and J by 3 bases, and 11 bases separated the two germline ends. Using reference TRBV5-4 and TRBJ1-1 for the parts outside the CDR3, the full variable domain is ETGVTQSPTHLIKTRGQQVTLRCSSQSGHNTVSWYQQALGQGPQFIFQYYREEENGRGNFPPRFSGLQFPNYSSELNVNALELDDSALYLCASSPTPYTEAFFGQGTRLTVV.

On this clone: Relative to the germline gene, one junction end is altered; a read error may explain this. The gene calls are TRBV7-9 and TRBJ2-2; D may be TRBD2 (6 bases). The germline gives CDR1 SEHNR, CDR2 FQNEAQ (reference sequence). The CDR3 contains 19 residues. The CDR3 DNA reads TGTTCCAGCAGCTTAGATCCCAGACTAGAAGTTAAATCCCCCGGGGAGCTGTTTTTT. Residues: CSSSLDPRLEVKSPGELFF.

Here the CDR3 DNA reads TGTGCCAGCTCACCGCAACTAGCGGGAGAGCAGTACTTC. It translates to CASSPQLAGEQYF. J is TRBJ2-7 and V is TRBV18; the match to TRBD2 covers 10 bases. The junction had 3 bases not matched to a gene; V was cut back by 3 bases and J by 7 bases. Germline V CDR1 and CDR2: KGHSH, LQKENI. The CDR3 consists of 13 residues.

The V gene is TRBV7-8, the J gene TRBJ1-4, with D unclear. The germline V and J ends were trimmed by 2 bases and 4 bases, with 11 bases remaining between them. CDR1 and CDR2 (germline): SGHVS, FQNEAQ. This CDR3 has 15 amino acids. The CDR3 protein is CASSLRGPYNEKLFF. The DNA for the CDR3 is TGTGCCAGCAGCTTACGAGGTCCCTATAATGAAAAACTGTTTTTT.

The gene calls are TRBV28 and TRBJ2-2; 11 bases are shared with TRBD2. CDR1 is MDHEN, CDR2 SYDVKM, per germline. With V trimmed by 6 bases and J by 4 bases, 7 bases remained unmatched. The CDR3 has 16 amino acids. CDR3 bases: TGTGCCAGCAGCTTTACTAGCGGGGGAGGCACCGGGGAGCTGTTTTTT. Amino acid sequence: CASSFTSGGGTGELFF.

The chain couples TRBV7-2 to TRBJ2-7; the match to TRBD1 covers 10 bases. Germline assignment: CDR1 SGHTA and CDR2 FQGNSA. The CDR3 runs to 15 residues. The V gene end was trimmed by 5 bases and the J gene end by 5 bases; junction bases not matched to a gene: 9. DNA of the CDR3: TGTGCCAGCAGCCCGCGACAGGGGGCTTCCCACGAGCAGTACTTC. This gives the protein CASSPRQGASHEQYF. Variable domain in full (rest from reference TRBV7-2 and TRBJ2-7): GAGVSQSPSNKVTEKGKDVELRCDPISGHTALYWYRQSLGQGLEFLIYFQGNSAPDKSGLPSDRFSAERTGGSVSTLTIQRTQQEDSAVYLCASSPRQGASHEQYFGPGTRLTVT.

This CDR3 reads CASSPGQGITEAFF. The CDR3 nucleotides are TGTGCCAGCAGCCCGGGACAGGGGATCACTGAAGCTTTCTTT. The chain has TRBV5-6 and TRBJ1-1, with TRBD1 matching 10 bases. The CDR3 runs 14 residues. Germline CDR1 reads SGHDT; CDR2 reads YYEEEE. Trimming took 4 bases from V and 4 from J; bases not matched to a gene: 4.

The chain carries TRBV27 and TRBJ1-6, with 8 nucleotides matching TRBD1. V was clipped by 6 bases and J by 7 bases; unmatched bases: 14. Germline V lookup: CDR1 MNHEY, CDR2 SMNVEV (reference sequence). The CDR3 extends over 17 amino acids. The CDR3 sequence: CASRSLSGTGKNSPLHF. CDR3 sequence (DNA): TGTGCCAGCAGGTCGTTATCAGGGACAGGCAAAAATTCACCCCTCCACTTT.

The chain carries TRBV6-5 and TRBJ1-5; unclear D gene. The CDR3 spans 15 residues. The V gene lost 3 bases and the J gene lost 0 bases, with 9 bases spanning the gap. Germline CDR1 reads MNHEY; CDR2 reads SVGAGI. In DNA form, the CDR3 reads TGTGCCAGCAGTTATCAATCCGGTAGCAATCAGCCCCAGCATTTT. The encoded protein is CASSYQSGSNQPQHF.

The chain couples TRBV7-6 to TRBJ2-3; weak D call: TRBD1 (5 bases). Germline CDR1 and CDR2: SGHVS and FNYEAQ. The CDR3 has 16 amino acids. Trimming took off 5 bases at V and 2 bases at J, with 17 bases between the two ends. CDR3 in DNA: TGTGCCAGCAGCCCCTGGGGCAGTTATATCACAGATACGCAGTATTTT. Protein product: CASSPWGSYITDTQYF.